The clone carrying this T cell receptor (beta chain) is a singleton in its sample. Its antigen is currently unknown. CDR1 is SQVTM, CDR2 ANQGSEA, per germline. The length of the CDR3 is 13 residues. The data originate from a study of tumor-infiltrating lymphocytes in glioblastoma multiforme. Study-wide results and caveats: The T cells in this sample were not sorted into functional subsets.

Three nested ARM-PCR rounds with V-beta and C-beta primers built TCRB libraries. Unique molecular identifiers were not described for the libraries. Each CDR3 protein gets one entry after TCRdb re-called the multiplex PCR reads with MiXCR. The profile covers about 19,000 distinct CDR3 sequences, with around 72% appearing a single time and 15% to 20% taken by the ten largest. The TCR sequence derives from a male donor with glioblastoma. The source material was peripheral blood. The chain is built from TRBV29-1 and TRBJ1-2, with 8 bases identical to TRBD1. CDR3 bases: TGCTGCGCCATACCGGGACAGGACTATGGCTACACCTTC. Translating it yields CCAIPGQDYGYTF.